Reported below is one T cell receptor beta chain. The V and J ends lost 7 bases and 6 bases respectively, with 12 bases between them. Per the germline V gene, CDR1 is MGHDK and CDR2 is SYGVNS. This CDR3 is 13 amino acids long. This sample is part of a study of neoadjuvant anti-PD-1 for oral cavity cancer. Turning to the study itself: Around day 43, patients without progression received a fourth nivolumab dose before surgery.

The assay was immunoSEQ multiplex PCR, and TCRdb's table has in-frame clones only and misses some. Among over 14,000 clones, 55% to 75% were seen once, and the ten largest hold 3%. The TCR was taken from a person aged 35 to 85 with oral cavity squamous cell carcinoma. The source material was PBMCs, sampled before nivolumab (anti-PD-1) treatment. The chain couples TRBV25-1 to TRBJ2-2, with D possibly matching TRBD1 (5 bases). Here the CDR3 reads CASNLGLAGELFF. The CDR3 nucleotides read TGTGCCAGCAATCTGGGGCTCGCCGGGGAGCTGTTTTTT.